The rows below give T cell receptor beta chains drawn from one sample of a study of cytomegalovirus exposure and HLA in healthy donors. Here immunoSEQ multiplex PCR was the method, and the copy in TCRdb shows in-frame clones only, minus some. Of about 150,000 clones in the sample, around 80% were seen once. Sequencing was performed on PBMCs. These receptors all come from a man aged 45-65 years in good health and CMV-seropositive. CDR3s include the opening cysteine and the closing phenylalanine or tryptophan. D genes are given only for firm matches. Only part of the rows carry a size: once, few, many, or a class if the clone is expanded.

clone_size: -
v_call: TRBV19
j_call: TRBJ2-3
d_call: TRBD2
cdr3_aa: CASSMAGGELGTQYF
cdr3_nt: TGTGCCAGTAGTATGGCGGGGGGAGAATTGGGTACGCAGTATTTT

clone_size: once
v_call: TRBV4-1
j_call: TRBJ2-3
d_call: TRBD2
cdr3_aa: CASSRQSGSGDTQYF
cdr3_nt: TGCGCCAGCAGCCGACAAAGCGGGAGCGGAGATACGCAGTATTTT

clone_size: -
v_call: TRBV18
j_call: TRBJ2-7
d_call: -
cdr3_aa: CASSPVVAGRSYEQYF
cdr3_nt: TGTGCCAGCTCACCGGTTGTGGCGGGGCGTTCCTACGAGCAGTACTTC

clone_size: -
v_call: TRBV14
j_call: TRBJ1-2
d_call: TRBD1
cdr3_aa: CASSRGQPYTNYGYTF
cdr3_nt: TGTGCCAGCAGCCGGGGACAGCCCTACACCAATTATGGCTACACCTTC

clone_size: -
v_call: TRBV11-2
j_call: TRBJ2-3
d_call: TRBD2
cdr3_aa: CASSYLLAVPSTDTQYF
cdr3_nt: TGTGCCAGCAGCTACCTACTAGCGGTACCATCCACAGATACGCAGTATTTT

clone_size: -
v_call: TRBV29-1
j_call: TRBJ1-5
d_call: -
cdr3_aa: CSASDSYSNQPQHF
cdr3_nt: TGCAGCGCGTCGGACAGCTATAGCAATCAGCCCCAGCATTTT

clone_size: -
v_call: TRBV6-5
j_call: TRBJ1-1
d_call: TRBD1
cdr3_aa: CASRRDRGKNTEAFF
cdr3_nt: TGTGCCAGCAGACGAGACAGGGGCAAGAACACTGAAGCTTTCTTT

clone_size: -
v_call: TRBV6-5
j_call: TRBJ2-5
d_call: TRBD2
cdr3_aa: CASSRSGGQQETQYF
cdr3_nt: TGTGCCAGCAGCCGTAGCGGGGGCCAACAAGAGACCCAGTACTTC

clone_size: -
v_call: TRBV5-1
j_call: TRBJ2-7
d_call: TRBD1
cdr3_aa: CASSRSLDRVSAEQYF
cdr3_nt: TGCGCCAGCAGCCGTTCTCTGGACAGGGTATCCGCCGAGCAGTACTTC

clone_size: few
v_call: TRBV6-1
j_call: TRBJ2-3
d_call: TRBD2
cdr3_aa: CASSLPSGGADTQYF
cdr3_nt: TGTGCCAGCAGCCTTCCCAGCGGGGGGGCAGATACGCAGTATTTT

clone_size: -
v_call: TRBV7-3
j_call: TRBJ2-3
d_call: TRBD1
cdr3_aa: CASSSGQGPNTQYF
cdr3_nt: TGTGCCAGCAGCTCGGGACAGGGTCCAAATACGCAGTATTTT

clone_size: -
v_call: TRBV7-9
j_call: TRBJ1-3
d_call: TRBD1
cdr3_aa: CASSLGGQGPGNTIYF
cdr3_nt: TGTGCCAGCAGCTTAGGGGGACAGGGACCTGGAAACACCATATATTTT

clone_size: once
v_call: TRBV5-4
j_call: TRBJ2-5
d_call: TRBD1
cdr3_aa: CASSRSTGVETQYF
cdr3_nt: TGTGCCAGCAGTCGTTCGACAGGGGTTGAGACCCAGTACTTC

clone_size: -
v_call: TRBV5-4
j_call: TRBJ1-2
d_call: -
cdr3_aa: CASSLVGDYGYTF
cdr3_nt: TGTGCCAGCAGCTTGGTAGGAGACTATGGCTACACCTTC

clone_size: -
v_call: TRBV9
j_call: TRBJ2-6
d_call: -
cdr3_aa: CASSVHPASGANVLTF
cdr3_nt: TGTGCCAGCAGCGTTCATCCTGCGTCTGGGGCCAACGTCCTGACTTTC

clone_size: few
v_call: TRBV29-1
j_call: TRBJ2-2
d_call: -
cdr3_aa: CSVDSGYTGELFF
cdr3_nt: TGCAGCGTTGACAGTGGTTACACCGGGGAGCTGTTTTTT

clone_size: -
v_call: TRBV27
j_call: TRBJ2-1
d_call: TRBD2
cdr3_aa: CASTEGGSGGARNEQFF
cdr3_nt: TGTGCCAGCACCGAAGGGGGAAGCGGGGGGGCTAGGAATGAGCAGTTCTTC